These 14 T cell receptor beta chains came from one sample sequenced in a study of T cells after somatic rescue of genetic block. Here immunoSEQ multiplex PCR was the method, and the copy in TCRdb shows in-frame clones only, minus some. The sample carries 65,000 to 70,000 clones, about 92% recorded once. The sample taken for sequencing was peripheral blood mononuclear cells (PBMCs). The receptors originated from a man aged 40-49 years.

The chain has TRBV5-8 and TRBJ2-7, with D possibly TRBD1 on 6 matching bases. V was trimmed by 4 bases and J by 2 bases, leaving 13 bases between them. Germline V CDR1 and CDR2: SGHTS, YDEGEE. CDR3 length: 14 residues. The CDR3: CASSLLDRTYEQYF. CDR3 coding DNA: TGTGCCAGCAGCCTTCTCGACAGGACCTACGAGCAGTACTTC.

The count of this clone is one. The V gene is TRBV6-1, the J gene TRBJ2-1; 10 nucleotides align to TRBD1. The germline V gene has CDR1 MNHNS and CDR2 SASEGT. Losses at the gene ends were 8 bases for V and 7 bases for J; bases not matched to a gene: 5. This CDR3 spans 13 amino acids. The CDR3 loop is CASGGQGVNEQFF. For the CDR3, the DNA is TGTGCCAGCGGAGGACAGGGGGTGAATGAGCAGTTCTTC.

The table lists this clone with a count of one. This chain uses TRBV10-3 with TRBJ1-1; D perhaps matches TRBD1 (5 bases). CDR1 and CDR2 (germline): ENHRY, SYGVKD. Trimming stripped 0 bases from V and 0 bases from J, with 17 bases between. The CDR3 totals 18 residues. CDR3 in DNA: TGTGCCATCAGTGAGTCGACGTATACAGGCAATCTGAACACTGAAGCTTTCTTT. This gives the protein CAISESTYTGNLNTEAFF.

The DNA of the CDR3 is TGCAGTGCTAGGGACACTGAAGCTTTCTTT. The encoded protein is CSARDTEAFF. This chain connects TRBV20-1 to TRBJ1-1; D is undetermined. The V gene's germline CDR1 is DFQATT and CDR2 SNEGSKA (reference sequence). This CDR3 comprises 10 residues. Trimming cost V 3 bases and J 3 bases, with 2 bases left between them.

The rearrangement links TRBV27 to TRBJ2-2; a weak D match, TRBD2 (5 bases). CDR3 length: 16 amino acids. Trimming shortened V by 1 base and J by 1 base, and 10 bases separated the two germline ends. Germline values: CDR1 MNHEY, CDR2 SMNVEV (reference sequence). Here the CDR3 DNA reads TGTGCCAGCAGTTTATTTCGCCGGGAGAACACCGGGGAGCTGTTTTTT. It specifies CASSLFRRENTGELFF.

The chain employs TRBV7-2 and TRBJ2-7; D is unresolved. Germline V CDR1 and CDR2: SGHTA, FQGNSA. V was cut by 4 bases and J by 1 base, with 11 bases left in between. The length of the CDR3 is 14 residues. CDR3 residues: CASSSLQTSYEQYF. In DNA, the CDR3 is TGTGCCAGCAGCTCTCTACAGACGTCCTACGAGCAGTACTTC.

CDR3 loop: CASSLKQGANTEAFF. Written as DNA, the CDR3 is TGCGCCAGCAGCCTCAAACAGGGGGCGAACACTGAAGCTTTCTTT. The rearrangement uses TRBV4-1 and TRBJ1-1; TRBD1 aligns across 9 bases. Germline assignment: CDR1 MGHRA and CDR2 YSYEKL. CDR3 length: 15 residues. J lost 1 base, V lost 4 bases, and 4 bases had no gene match.

The CDR3 here is CASSSRGTPKGDGYTF. The CDR3 DNA sequence: TGTGCCAGCAGCTCAAGGGGGACGCCAAAAGGGGATGGCTACACCTTC. V and J are TRBV7-9 and TRBJ1-2; TRBD1 might be the D (6 bases). This CDR3 comprises 16 residues. Per germline, CDR1 SEHNR and CDR2 FQNEAQ (reference sequence). With 4 bases removed from V and 6 bases from J, the gap between germline ends came to 21 bases. Variable domain in full (rest from reference TRBV7-9 and TRBJ1-2): DTGVSQNPRHKITKRGQNVTFRCDPISEHNRLYWYRQTLGQGPEFLTYFQNEAQLEKSRLLSDRFSAERPKGSFSTLEIQRTEQGDSAMYLCASSSRGTPKGDGYTFGSGTRLTVV.

The V gene is TRBV4-1, the J gene TRBJ1-3; 8 bases are shared with TRBD1. V shed 6 bases and J 0 bases; nucleotides not matched to a gene: 4. The CDR3 spans 15 residues. Germline assignment: CDR1 MGHRA and CDR2 YSYEKL. Written as DNA, the CDR3 is TGCGCCAGCAGGGACAGGGCGAGCTCTGGAAACACCATATATTTT. It yields the protein CASRDRASSGNTIYF.

The rearrangement links TRBV29-1 to TRBJ2-3; unclear D gene. Germline CDR1 and CDR2: SQVTM and ANQGSEA. The CDR3 runs 13 residues. The CDR3 region has the DNA TGCACCCTCACGCCCCAGGAAGCAGATACGCAGTATTTT. Amino acids: CTLTPQEADTQYF.

This rearrangement joins TRBV5-8 to TRBJ2-3; TRBD2 aligns across 8 bases. CDR3 length equals 15 residues. Trimming took 2 bases from V and 2 from J; bases not matched to a gene: 4. Germline values: CDR1 SGHTS, CDR2 YDEGEE. DNA for the CDR3: TGTGCCAGCAGCTTAGAGACTAGCGTCACAGATACGCAGTATTTT. This encodes CASSLETSVTDTQYF.

The chain is built from TRBV9 and TRBJ2-1; D might be TRBD1 (5 bases). In germline, CDR1 is SGDLS, CDR2 YYNGEE. V shed 0 bases and J shed 3 bases, with 10 bases lying between them. CDR3 length: 15 amino acids. The CDR3 is CASSVEQDLYNEQFF. The CDR3 DNA is TGTGCCAGCAGCGTAGAACAGGACCTCTACAATGAGCAGTTCTTC. The variable domain in full, completed from reference TRBV9 and TRBJ2-1, reads DSGVTQTPKHLITATGQRVTLRCSPRSGDLSVYWYQQSLDQGLQFLIQYYNGEERAKGNILERFSAQQFPDLHSELNLSSLELGDSALYFCASSVEQDLYNEQFFGPGTRLTVL.

The chain combines TRBV5-4 with TRBJ1-1, with D tentatively TRBD1 (6 bases). Trimming took 4 bases from V and 0 from J, leaving 10 bases between them. The CDR3 totals 14 residues. Germline loops: CDR1 SGHNT, CDR2 YYREEE (reference sequence). The DNA of the CDR3 is TGTGCCAGCAGCGCGGACAGTATGAACACTGAAGCTTTCTTT. It yields the protein CASSADSMNTEAFF.

The V gene is TRBV19, the J gene TRBJ2-1, with a tentative D call TRBD2 (5 bases). With 6 bases removed from V and 0 bases from J, the gap between germline ends came to 18 bases. The germline gives CDR1 LNHDA, CDR2 SQIVND (reference sequence). The CDR3 spans 17 residues. This CDR3 reads CASRSIGSASSYNEQFF. CDR3 DNA sequence: TGTGCCAGTAGAAGTATAGGGAGCGCCAGCTCCTACAATGAGCAGTTCTTC.